This is a list of T cell receptor beta chains from one sample in a study of spatial heterogeneity in lung cancer. TCRdb re-analysed the 5' RACE reads in MiXCR, keeping a single row per CDR3 protein. The profile shows a few thousand distinct CDR3 sequences, approximately 31% of them singletons. The sample in question was lung tumor tissue, obtained at surgery. Source of these receptors: a female donor with early-stage non-small cell lung cancer. Both conserved end residues are part of each CDR3. The D gene is left open where the match is weak. Not all rows give a size; the values are once, few, many and, for expanded clones, a class.

j_gene | v_gene | abundance | d_gene | CDR3aa | CDR3nt
TRBJ2-1 | TRBV7-2 | medium-sized | TRBD2 | CASSVTSGGRGEQFF | TGTGCCAGCAGCGTGACTAGCGGGGGGCGGGGCGAGCAGTTCTTC
TRBJ2-2 | TRBV2 | . | . | CASSEASDTGELFF | TGTGCCAGCAGTGAAGCATCCGACACCGGGGAGCTGTTTTTT
TRBJ1-2 | TRBV20-1 | medium-sized | . | CSAPPPTASYGYTF | TGCAGTGCGCCGCCCCCGACAGCGAGCTATGGCTACACCTTC
TRBJ2-5 | TRBV10-2 | large | . | CASSPTRNQETQYF | TGCGCCAGCAGTCCTACTAGGAACCAAGAGACCCAGTACTTC
TRBJ2-1 | TRBV5-1 | many | . | CASSARGSPAYNEQFF | TGCGCCAGCAGCGCCCGAGGCAGCCCAGCCTACAATGAGCAGTTCTTC
TRBJ2-2 | TRBV20-1 | many | TRBD2 | CSARLSGERNGELFF | TGCAGTGCTAGGCTCAGCGGGGAGAGGAACGGGGAGCTGTTTTTT
TRBJ2-1 | TRBV28 | medium-sized | . | CASSLNNPGAIANEQFF | TGTGCCAGCAGTTTAAACAATCCGGGAGCGATAGCCAATGAGCAGTTCTTC
TRBJ1-1 | TRBV7-3 | medium-sized | . | CASSPRTVNTEAFF | TGTGCCAGCAGCCCCAGGACGGTGAACACTGAAGCTTTCTTT
TRBJ2-5 | TRBV3-2 | . | . | CASPPLAGLQETQYF | TGTGCCAGCCCCCCCCTAGCGGGGCTCCAAGAGACCCAGTACTTC
TRBJ1-1 | TRBV7-2 | . | . | CASSLESFGGTEAFF | TGTGCCAGCAGCTTAGAATCTTTCGGGGGGACTGAAGCTTTCTTT
TRBJ2-1 | TRBV10-2 | medium-sized | TRBD2 | CASSESGGYNEQFF | TGCGCCAGCAGTGAGAGCGGGGGCTACAATGAGCAGTTCTTC
TRBJ2-2 | TRBV20-1 | . | TRBD2 | CSTLAENTGELFF | TGCAGCACGCTAGCGGAGAACACCGGGGAGCTGTTTTTT
TRBJ2-7 | TRBV29-1 | . | . | CSARDNAYEQYF | TGCAGCGCCCGGGACAACGCCTACGAGCAGTACTTC
TRBJ2-7 | TRBV7-9 | once | TRBD2 | CASSLERGGSYEQYF | TGTGCCAGCAGCTTAGAGCGGGGGGGCTCCTACGAGCAGTACTTC
TRBJ1-2 | TRBV28 | . | . | CASSLLVSYGYTF | TGTGCCAGCAGTTTATTGGTCAGCTATGGCTACACCTTC
TRBJ1-1 | TRBV2 | medium-sized | . | CASRELGGAEAFF | TGTGCCAGCCGGGAGTTGGGCGGAGCTGAAGCTTTCTTT
TRBJ2-7 | TRBV7-6 | medium-sized | . | CASPLYEQYF | TGTGCCAGCCCTCTCTACGAGCAGTACTTC
TRBJ2-7 | TRBV5-6 | medium-sized | . | CASSAQGFSYEQYF | TGTGCCAGCAGCGCCCAGGGGTTTTCCTACGAGCAGTACTTC
TRBJ1-2 | TRBV5-4 | medium-sized | TRBD1 | CASSSGQAPMGYTF | TGTGCCAGCAGCTCGGGACAGGCGCCGATGGGCTACACCTTC
TRBJ1-2 | TRBV19 | medium-sized | TRBD1 | CASSILGQGRNYGYTF | TGTGCCAGTAGTATCTTGGGACAGGGAAGAAACTATGGCTACACCTTC
TRBJ2-7 | TRBV3-1 | many | TRBD2 | CASSLAGGLYEQYF | TGTGCCAGCAGCCTAGCGGGGGGCCTCTACGAGCAGTACTTC
TRBJ2-2 | TRBV5-1 | medium-sized | . | CASSTTPSGELFF | TGCGCCAGCAGCACCACCCCGAGCGGGGAGCTGTTTTTT
TRBJ2-7 | TRBV6-5 | . | TRBD2 | CASSYSSRTSGYEQYF | TGTGCCAGCAGTTACTCGAGCAGGACTAGCGGATACGAGCAGTACTTC
TRBJ1-2 | TRBV20-1 | many | . | CSARDGRLTNYGYTF | TGCAGTGCTAGAGATGGACGGCTGACTAACTATGGCTACACCTTC
TRBJ1-1 | TRBV5-6 | few | . | CASSNFGSGGNTEAFF | TGTGCCAGCAGCAACTTCGGCAGCGGGGGGAACACTGAAGCTTTCTTT
TRBJ2-5 | TRBV18 | . | . | CASSPNRNQETQYF | TGTGCCAGCTCACCAAACCGAAACCAAGAGACCCAGTACTTC
TRBJ2-3 | TRBV7-2 | medium-sized | TRBD2 | CACGSGGGTDTQYF | TGTGCCTGCGGGAGCGGGGGCGGGACAGATACGCAGTATTTT
TRBJ2-3 | TRBV19 | few | TRBD2 | CASKSGTSGGSRTDTQYF | TGTGCCAGTAAATCCGGGACTAGCGGGGGTAGTCGCACAGATACGCAGTATTTT
TRBJ2-5 | TRBV6-1 | many | . | CASSEETVPETQYF | TGTGCCAGCAGTGAAGAAACGGTCCCAGAGACCCAGTACTTC
TRBJ2-3 | TRBV20-1 | medium-sized | . | CSALIFGQNTDTQYF | TGCAGTGCCTTAATCTTCGGGCAGAACACAGATACGCAGTATTTT
TRBJ1-1 | TRBV6-1 | many | . | CASMGRRNTEAFF | TGTGCCAGTATGGGACGGCGGAACACTGAAGCTTTCTTT
TRBJ2-7 | TRBV7-2 | medium-sized | . | CASSLGDIYEQYF | TGTGCCAGCAGCTTAGGAGACATCTACGAGCAGTACTTC
TRBJ2-3 | TRBV5-1 | . | TRBD2 | CASSAGGSTDTQYF | TGCGCCAGCTCGGCGGGAGGTAGCACAGATACGCAGTATTTT
TRBJ1-2 | TRBV30 | medium-sized | . | CASTGGAPYGYTF | TGTGCCTCGACGGGTGGGGCCCCCTATGGCTACACCTTC
TRBJ1-2 | TRBV29-1 | . | . | CSVVGDGIEYTF | TGCAGCGTTGTGGGGGACGGTATAGAGTACACCTTC
TRBJ2-6 | TRBV7-9 | . | . | CASSLMSGANVLTF | TGTGCCAGCAGCTTAATGTCTGGGGCCAACGTCCTGACTTTC
TRBJ1-6 | TRBV20-1 | many | . | CSARDSSSYNSPLHF | TGCAGTGCTAGAGATTCGAGCTCCTATAATTCACCCCTCCACTTT
TRBJ2-1 | TRBV10-3 | . | TRBD2 | CAIGSGGLNNEQFF | TGTGCCATCGGGAGCGGGGGGTTGAACAATGAGCAGTTCTTC
TRBJ1-1 | TRBV5-1 | . | . | CASSLARETEAFF | TGCGCCAGCAGCTTGGCCCGGGAGACTGAAGCTTTCTTT
TRBJ2-1 | TRBV24-1 | . | TRBD1 | CATSAGTVHNEQFF | TGTGCCACCAGTGCGGGGACAGTTCACAATGAGCAGTTCTTC
TRBJ1-1 | TRBV28 | . | TRBD1 | CATPLWTGGGDTEAFF | TGTGCCACCCCGTTATGGACAGGGGGCGGGGACACTGAAGCTTTCTTT
TRBJ1-5 | TRBV20-1 | . | . | CSARVPEGNQPQHF | TGCAGTGCTAGAGTGCCCGAGGGCAATCAGCCCCAGCATTTT
TRBJ1-2 | TRBV7-2 | many | . | CASSLGGGGYTF | TGTGCCAGCAGCTTAGGAGGAGGTGGCTACACCTTC
TRBJ2-7 | TRBV7-9 | once | . | CASSSGVSYEQYF | TGTGCCAGCAGCTCGGGAGTATCCTACGAGCAGTACTTC
TRBJ1-6 | TRBV7-2 | . | . | CASSWGSWSPHNSPLHF | TGTGCCAGCAGCTGGGGCTCGTGGTCGCCCCATAATTCACCCCTCCACTTT
TRBJ2-5 | TRBV20-1 | medium-sized | . | CSAPSQRQETQYF | TGCAGTGCCCCGTCACAGCGGCAAGAGACCCAGTACTTC
TRBJ1-3 | TRBV5-5 | once | . | CASSYSPSAVSGNTIYF | TGTGCCAGCAGCTACTCCCCCTCAGCTGTTTCTGGAAACACCATATATTTT
TRBJ1-1 | TRBV12-3/TRBV12-4 | once | . | CASSRDIGTEAFF | TGTGCCAGCAGCCGGGACATCGGGACTGAAGCTTTCTTT
TRBJ2-1 | TRBV5-1 | once | . | CASSLGAVISNEQFF | TGCGCCAGCAGCTTGGGGGCGGTGATCAGCAATGAGCAGTTCTTC
TRBJ2-7 | TRBV20-1 | large | . | CSARRGTLPYEQYF | TGCAGTGCTAGGCGGGGAACCTTACCCTACGAGCAGTACTTC
TRBJ2-2 | TRBV9 | medium-sized | . | CASSVDLAGELFF | TGTGCCAGCAGCGTAGACCTCGCCGGGGAGCTGTTTTTT
TRBJ2-3 | TRBV24-1 | . | . | CATSAGRSTDTQYF | TGTGCCACCAGTGCGGGCAGGTCCACAGATACGCAGTATTTT
TRBJ2-1 | TRBV4-2 | few | . | CASSPPMAYEQFF | TGTGCCAGCAGCCCGCCGATGGCCTATGAGCAGTTCTTC
TRBJ2-1 | TRBV12-3/TRBV12-4 | few | . | CASSFQGGTRDEQFF | TGTGCCAGCAGTTTCCAGGGGGGGACAAGAGATGAGCAGTTCTTC
TRBJ1-1 | TRBV6-5 | . | TRBD1 | CASSYDRDTEAFF | TGTGCCAGCAGTTACGACAGGGACACTGAAGCTTTCTTT